The 2 T cell receptor beta chains presented below share a single source sample, sequenced in a study of shared clonotypes between healthy human individuals. The protocol was immunoSEQ multiplex PCR, while the TCRdb copy is restricted to in-frame clones and leaves out a portion. The sample has roughly 2.1 million clones, around 93% seen once. Cells designated naive CD8 were CD45RO-negative and were positively selected for CCR7, with terminally differentiated effector memory CD45RA+ cells excluded. Sequences were obtained from naive CD8+ T cells from PBMCs. Receptors were obtained from a man aged 18 to 30 in good health. Some clones in this sample may be carry-over from other donors' samples.

The chain recombines TRBV7-9 with TRBJ2-1; 13 bases map to TRBD2. After removal of 3 bases from V and 7 bases from J, the junction contained 6 bases not matched to a gene. Germline lookup yields CDR1 SEHNR and CDR2 FQNEAQ (reference sequence). This CDR3 spans 16 amino acids. CDR3 DNA: TGTGCCAGCAGCTTTCCGACTAGCGGGAGGTTGAATGAGCAGTTCTTC. Translation gives CASSFPTSGRLNEQFF.

The gene calls are TRBV6-5 and TRBJ2-1; no clear D gene. This CDR3 spans 13 amino acids. Germline lookup yields CDR1 MNHEY and CDR2 SVGAGI. The ends were cut back, 8 bases at V and 5 bases at J, with 13 bases in the middle. The CDR3 nucleotides are TGTGCCAGCGGGTTTGGCGGAGACAATGAGCAGTTCTTC. Its translation: CASGFGGDNEQFF.